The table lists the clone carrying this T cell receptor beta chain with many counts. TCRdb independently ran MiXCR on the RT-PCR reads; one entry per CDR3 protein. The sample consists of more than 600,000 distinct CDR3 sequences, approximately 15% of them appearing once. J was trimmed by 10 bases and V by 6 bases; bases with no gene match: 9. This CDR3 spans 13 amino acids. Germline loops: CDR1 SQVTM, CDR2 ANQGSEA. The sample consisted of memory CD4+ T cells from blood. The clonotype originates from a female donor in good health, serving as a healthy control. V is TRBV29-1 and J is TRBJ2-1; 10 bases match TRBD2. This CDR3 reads CSVEREGQGEQFF. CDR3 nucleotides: TGCAGCGTAGAGCGGGAGGGCCAGGGGGAGCAGTTCTTC.